This TCR beta chain derives from a study of cytomegalovirus exposure and HLA in healthy donors. Study-level background: As an earlier analysis found, 150 million to 200 million T cells yielded about 120 million unique TCR beta sequences. Study results and caveats: The study flagged some 170 TCR beta chains as cytomegalovirus-associated.

Whereas donors were nominally healthy upon sampling, unrecorded immune exposures were probable. About this clone: Antigen: not known.

CDR3 length: 15 residues. Germline values: CDR1 SGHNT, CDR2 YENEEA. V was pared by 6 bases and J by 5 bases, with 11 bases of the junction left unmatched. The primer mix had 60 Vbeta and 13 Jbeta primers. Profiled with immunoSEQ multiplex PCR; TCRdb holds only in-frame clones, not every one. This sample has 150,000 to 180,000 clones; approximately 74% occur once, and the top ten carry approximately 2.8%. The chain recombines TRBV11-3 with TRBJ2-3; 7 bases are a match to TRBD1. The source material was PBMCs. The clonotype was recovered from a young man in good health and CMV-seronegative. CDR3 DNA: TGTGCCAGCAGTCCCCGGGACAGTAATAGAGATACGCAGTATTTT. As protein: CASSPRDSNRDTQYF.